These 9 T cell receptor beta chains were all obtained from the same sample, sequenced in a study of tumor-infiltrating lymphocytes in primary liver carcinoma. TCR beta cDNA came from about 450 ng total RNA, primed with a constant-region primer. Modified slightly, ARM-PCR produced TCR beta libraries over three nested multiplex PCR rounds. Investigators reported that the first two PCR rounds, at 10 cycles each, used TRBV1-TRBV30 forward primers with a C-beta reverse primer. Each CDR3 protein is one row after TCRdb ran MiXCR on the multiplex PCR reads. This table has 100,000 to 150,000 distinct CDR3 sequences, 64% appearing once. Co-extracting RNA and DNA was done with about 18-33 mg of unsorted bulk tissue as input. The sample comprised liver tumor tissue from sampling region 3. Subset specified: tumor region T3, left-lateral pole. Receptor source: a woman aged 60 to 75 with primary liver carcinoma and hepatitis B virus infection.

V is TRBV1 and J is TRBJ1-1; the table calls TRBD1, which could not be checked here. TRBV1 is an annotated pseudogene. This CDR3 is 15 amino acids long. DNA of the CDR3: TGCACCATCAGCCAATCCCTTCAGGGGACAACTGAAGCTTTCTTT. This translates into CTISQSLQGTTEAFF.

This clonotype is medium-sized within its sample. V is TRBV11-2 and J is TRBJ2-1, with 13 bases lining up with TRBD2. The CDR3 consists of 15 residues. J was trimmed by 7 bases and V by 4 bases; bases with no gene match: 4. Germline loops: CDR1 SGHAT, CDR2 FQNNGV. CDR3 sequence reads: CASSSTSGRGNEQFF. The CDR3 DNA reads TGTGCCAGCAGCTCCACTAGCGGGAGGGGGAATGAGCAGTTCTTC.

The CDR3 is CASSPAGAVTSTDTQYF. The CDR3 region has the DNA TGCGCCAGCAGTCCCGCGGGAGCGGTTACTAGCACAGATACGCAGTATTTT. The chain is built from TRBV10-1 and TRBJ2-3; 7 nucleotides agree with TRBD2. Germline trimming cut 5 bases from V and 0 bases from J; bases unmatched to any gene: 11. CDR1 and CDR2 (germline): WNHNN, SYGVQD (reference sequence). This CDR3 is 17 amino acids long.

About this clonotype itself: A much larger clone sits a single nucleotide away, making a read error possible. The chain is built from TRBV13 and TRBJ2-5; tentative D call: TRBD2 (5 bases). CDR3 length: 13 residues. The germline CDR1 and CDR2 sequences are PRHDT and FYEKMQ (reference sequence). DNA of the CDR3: TGTACCAGCAGCATACTTGAGGGAGAGACCCAGTACTTC. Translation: CTSSILEGETQYF.

DNA for the CDR3: TGTGCCAGCAGTTTCGGCCCGGCCTACGAGCAGTACTTC. Its translation is CASSFGPAYEQYF. V is TRBV28 and J is TRBJ2-7; D is ambiguous. This CDR3 is 13 amino acids long. The V end lost 3 bases, the J end lost 2 bases, and 8 bases lay between the germline ends. The V gene's germline CDR1 is MDHEN and CDR2 SYDVKM.

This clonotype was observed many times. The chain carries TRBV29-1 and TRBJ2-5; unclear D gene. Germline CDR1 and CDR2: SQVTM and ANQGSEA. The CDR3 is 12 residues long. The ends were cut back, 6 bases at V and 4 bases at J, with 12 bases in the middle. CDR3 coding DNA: TGCAGCGTCCAGACTGGAGCAGAGACCCAGTACTTC. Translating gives CSVQTGAETQYF.

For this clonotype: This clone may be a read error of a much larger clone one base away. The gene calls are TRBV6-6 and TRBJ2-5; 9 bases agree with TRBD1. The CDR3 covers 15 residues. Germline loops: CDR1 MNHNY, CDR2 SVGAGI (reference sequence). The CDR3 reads CASSYSTGGQGTQYF. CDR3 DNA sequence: TGTGCCAGCAGTTACTCGACAGGGGGACAAGGGACCCAGTACTTC.

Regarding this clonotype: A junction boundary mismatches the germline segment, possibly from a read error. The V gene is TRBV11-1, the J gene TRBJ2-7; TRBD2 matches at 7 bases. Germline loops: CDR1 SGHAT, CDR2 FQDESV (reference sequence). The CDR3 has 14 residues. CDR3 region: CASSGKSATYDQYF. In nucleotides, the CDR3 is TGTGCTAGCAGCGGGAAGAGTGCCACCTACGATCAGTACTTC.

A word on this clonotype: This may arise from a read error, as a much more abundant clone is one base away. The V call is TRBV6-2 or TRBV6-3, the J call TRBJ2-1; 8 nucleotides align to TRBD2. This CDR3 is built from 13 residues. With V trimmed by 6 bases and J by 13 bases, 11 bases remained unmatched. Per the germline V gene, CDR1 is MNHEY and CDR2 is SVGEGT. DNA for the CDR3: TGTGCCAGCAGGCTAGCGGGTCTCGGACCACAGTTCTTC. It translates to CASRLAGLGPQFF.